This TCR beta chain was captured by sequencing in a study of T cell changes during pregnancy in multiple sclerosis. On this clone: The sample carries other DNA sequences with the same CDR3.

This table comes from immunoSEQ multiplex PCR, and its TCRdb copy is limited to in-frame clones, with some not included. The top ten hold 1% to 1.5% of the sample, which has some 100,000 clones, roughly 92% seen once. This CDR3 has 16 residues. CDR1 and CDR2 (germline): SGHAT, FQNNGV. The J segment lost 2 bases and the V segment lost 4 bases, leaving 4 bases of the junction unmatched. Sequencing was performed on peripheral blood, taken in the second trimester of pregnancy. The receptor comes from a female donor with multiple sclerosis, enrolled in a pregnancy study. J is TRBJ2-2 and V is TRBV11-2, with 10 bases matching TRBD2. CDR3 amino acids: CASSSRTSGNTGELFF. As DNA, the CDR3 is TGTGCCAGCAGCTCAAGGACTAGCGGAAACACCGGGGAGCTGTTTTTT.